This T cell receptor (beta chain) was identified in a study of monozygotic twins with inflammatory bowel disease. Overall study findings and caveats: The co-twins with IBD showed lower TCRbeta diversity (inverse Simpson) than their healthy siblings. A lone strong IBD-associated signal or clonotype found no support.

Germline V gene data show CDR1 as DFQATT and CDR2 as SNEGSKA (reference sequence). CDR3 size: 11 residues. Via template switching, UMIs carrying a 6-nucleotide sample barcode were introduced. TCRdb re-called the 5' RACE reads and gives one entry per CDR3 protein, without DNA. The listing contains 300,000 to 350,000 distinct CDR3 sequences. No sorting of T cells preceded isolation of total RNA from whole blood. On this clonotype itself: Its specificity is unknown.

This receptor was taken from a human donor with ulcerative colitis or Crohn's disease, or a healthy co-twin of an affected twin (not recorded which). The sequencing input was blood. The gene calls are TRBV20-1 and TRBJ2-5. The CDR3 loop is CSANIQETQYF.